The sequence of this TCR beta chain was determined in a study of T cells in Graves' hyperthyroidism and ophthalmopathy (dated by TCRdb to the late 2010s). Broadly, across the study: Peripheral blood was sampled at the time of initial diagnosis, prior to any treatment. Prospective prediction of ophthalmopathy was tested in an independent validation cohort of approximately 18 hyperthyroidism patients and 15 to 17 patients who later progressed to ophthalmopathy. TCR Vbeta CDR3 sequencing of roughly 140 peripheral blood samples (approximately 44 ophthalmopathy, 75 to 85 hyperthyroidism and approximately 17 progressor patients) is reported in the paper. Following sampling, methimazole starting at 30 mg daily was given to hyperthyroidism patients, and high-dose intravenous methylprednisolone was given to ophthalmopathy patients. To identify TCR V-J signatures that set the groups apart, the researchers used a discovery cohort of 90 to 100 patients, made up of 40 to 45 with Graves' ophthalmopathy and 57 with stable Graves' hyperthyroidism. In about six Graves' hyperthyroidism patients, the study also compared T-cell repertoires from thyroid tissue with T-cell repertoires from blood. For training and testing, the 100 patients in the discovery cohort were randomly divided in a 7:3 ratio. Study-wide conclusions, independent of this receptor: Most expanded thyroid clonotypes (frequency above 0.001) were also detected in blood, a finding suggesting that blood repertoires may reflect thyroid immune responses. In cross-validation, a model built on a 13 V-J signature told ophthalmopathy apart from stable hyperthyroidism with 85% to 90% sensitivity and approximately 81% specificity, and in testing the same model reached 80%/75%. In validation, the model predicted progression to ophthalmopathy a median of approximately 6.3 months before onset, with 65% to 71% sensitivity and roughly 73% specificity. No statistical method was used to set the sample size in advance, and investigators knew the group allocation.

On this clonotype itself: Its antigen is still unknown. A much larger clonotype is one base distant, so this may be a read error.

The TCR beta CDR3 regions were amplified from the RNA transcripts. The TCR CDR3 was subjected to a first round of RT-PCR using the HTBI primer set and the Qiagen OneStep RT-PCR kit. Libraries were constructed in a second round of multiplex PCR, after which size selection and purification were carried out. Sequencing of the libraries was done on an Illumina HiSeq2000 using paired-end 100 bp reads. Under the source paper's analysis protocol: Raw data were processed with SOAPnuke, discarding reads with adapters, uncalled bases, mean Phred below 15, or no exact constant-primer or identifier match. COPE v1.2.5 was used to merge the high-quality paired reads, and each unique nucleotide sequence was defined as a clonotype. Clonotypes were aligned to IMGT TRBV, TRBD and TRBJ reference segments using MiTCR v1.1. The analysis was restricted to V-J combinations with a frequency above 0.0001, which together covered around 99% of the repertoires. A TCS score was defined as the ratio of F50 (clonal expansion) to E x V (chaos), with BLOSUM62-based TCRdist applied between CDR3 peptides within each V-J. Welch's t-statistics and random forest reduced roughly 530 V-J features to about 12, which were used in a naive Bayes classifier (R e1071). Thyroid-blood repertoire similarity was quantified with the Morisita-Horn index. TCRdb handled the public reads itself, with Q25 trimming in fastp and clone calling in MiXCR, and kept productive beta chains. Identical CDR3 proteins give one entry, which carries the most common genes and DNA. The V and J calls come from TCRdb's annotation, not from the publication. This sample lists hundreds of thousands of distinct CDR3 sequences; over 35% were detected once. The ten most abundant clones make up more than 7% of the sample.

Per the germline V gene, SGHRS is the CDR1 and YFSETQ is the CDR2. The CDR3 measures 14 amino acids from cysteine to phenylalanine. Of the read, only the CDR3 DNA is kept; its 42 bases are in frame from base 1. Stable Graves' hyperthyroidism was defined as the absence of progression to ophthalmopathy over 18 months of follow-up. Hyperthyroidism patients were aged 18 to 65 years and newly diagnosed, with disease duration of less than 2 months. The study excluded patients with uncontrolled infections, other autoimmune diseases, pregnancy or lactation. Diagnoses were based on clinical symptoms, serum thyroxine and TRAb, thyroid ultrasound and orbital computed tomography. Ficoll-Paque density gradient centrifugation was used to isolate PBMCs from under 11 ml of fresh peripheral blood. Trizol reagent was used to extract total RNA, and RNA quality was then checked on an Agilent 2100 Bioanalyzer.

The receptor was derived from a man in his late teens or twenties with Graves' hyperthyroidism. Sequencing was done on a sample of blood. Recombination linked TRBV5-1 to TRBJ1-2; 7 nucleotides in the junction match TRBD1. The CDR3 region has the sequence CACSAGTDTYGYTF. Read as DNA, the sequence is TGCGCCTGCAGCGCCGGGACAGATACCTATGGCTACACCTTC.